This TCR beta chain was obtained from a study of T cell repertoires in cytomegalovirus infection. Study as a whole: A matching HLA type, together with CMV infection, was signaled by public TCR beta signatures.

Turning to this clonotype: What it binds is unknown.

TCRdb analysed the reads with MiXCR anew, one entry per CDR3 protein. Of 450,000 to 650,000 distinct CDR3 sequences in the sample, more than 20% were seen once. Germline V gene lookup returns CDR1 SEHNR and CDR2 FQNEAQ (reference sequence). The CDR3 is 16 amino acids. Trimming at V came to 5 bases and at J to 0 bases, leaving 4 bases not matched to a gene. Regarding the study as a whole: There were carriers of CMV plus the relevant HLA, and cumulative public TCR beta family frequency identified them.

The clonotype comes from a human donor in good health (CMV status not recorded). Some clones in this sample may be carry-over from other donors' samples. The rearrangement links TRBV7-9 to TRBJ1-6; 7 nucleotides line up with TRBD1. The sample comprised PBMCs. This chain's CDR3 is CASSKRDSSYNSPLHF. The CDR3 bases are TGTGCCAGCAGCAAGCGGGACAGCTCCTATAATTCACCCCTCCACTTT.